This T cell receptor beta chain derives from a study of control samples from healthy donors and cancer patients. The germline V gene has CDR1 SGHAT and CDR2 FQNNGV. The CDR3 runs 14 residues. V lost 5 bases and J lost 2, with 9 bases in between. Profiling relied on immunoSEQ multiplex PCR, and the TCRdb table lists in-frame clones only, not all of them. The top ten clones hold about 2.1% of a sample with roughly 180,000 clones, about 91% of them seen once. This sequence was found in a woman between 35 and 50 years old in good health. The V and J genes are TRBV11-2 and TRBJ1-4; D is ambiguous. The sequenced sample consisted of blood. CDR3 bases: TGTGCCAGCAGCGGCTTAGGTACTAATGAAAAACTGTTTTTT. Amino acid sequence: CASSGLGTNEKLFF.